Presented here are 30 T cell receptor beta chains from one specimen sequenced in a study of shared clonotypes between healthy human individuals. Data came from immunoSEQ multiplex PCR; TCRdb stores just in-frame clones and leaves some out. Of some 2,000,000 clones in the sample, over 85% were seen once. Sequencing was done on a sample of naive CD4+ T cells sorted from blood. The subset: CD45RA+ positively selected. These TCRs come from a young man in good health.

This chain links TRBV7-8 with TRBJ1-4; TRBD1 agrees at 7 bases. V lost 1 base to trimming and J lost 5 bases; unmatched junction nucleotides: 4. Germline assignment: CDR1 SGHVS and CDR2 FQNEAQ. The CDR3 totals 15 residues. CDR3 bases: TGTGCCAGCAGCTTAGGGGACAGACAAAATGAAAAACTGTTTTTT. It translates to CASSLGDRQNEKLFF. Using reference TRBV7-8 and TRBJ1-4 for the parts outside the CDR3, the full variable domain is GAGVSQSPRYKVAKRGQDVALRCDPISGHVSLFWYQQALGQGPEFLTYFQNEAQLDKSGLPSDRFFAERPEGSVSTLKIQRTQQEDSAVYLCASSLGDRQNEKLFFGSGTQLSVL.

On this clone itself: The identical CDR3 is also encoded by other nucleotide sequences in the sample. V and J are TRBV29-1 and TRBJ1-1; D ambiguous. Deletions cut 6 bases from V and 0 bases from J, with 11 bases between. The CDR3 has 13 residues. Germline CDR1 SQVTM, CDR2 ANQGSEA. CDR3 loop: CSVAPRMNTEAFF. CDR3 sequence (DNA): TGCAGCGTAGCACCTCGGATGAACACTGAAGCTTTCTTT.

CDR3 in amino acids: CASTLGQLHTGELFF. The CDR3 coding sequence is TGTGCCAGCACTCTTGGACAGCTACATACCGGGGAGCTGTTTTTT. The chain has TRBV25-1 and TRBJ2-2; possible D gene TRBD1, 6 bases. The CDR3 loop spans 15 amino acids. The germline V gene has CDR1 MGHDK and CDR2 SYGVNS. Between the trimmed V and J ends, which lost 7 bases and 5 bases, there was a span of 17 bases. Variable domain in full (rest from reference TRBV25-1 and TRBJ2-2): EADIYQTPRYLVIGTGKKITLECSQTMGHDKMYWYQQDPGMELHLIHYSYGVNSTEKGDLSSESTVSRIRTEHFPLTLESARPSHTSQYLCASTLGQLHTGELFFGEGSRLTVL.

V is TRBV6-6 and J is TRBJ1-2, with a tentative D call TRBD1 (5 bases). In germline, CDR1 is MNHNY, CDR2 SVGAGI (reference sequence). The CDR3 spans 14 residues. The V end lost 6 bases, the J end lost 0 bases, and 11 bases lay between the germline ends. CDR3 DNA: TGTGCCAGCAGGGGGCAATTACCTAACTATGGCTACACCTTC. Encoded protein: CASRGQLPNYGYTF.

CDR3 sequence: CASSSDRAITEAFF. The CDR3 nucleotides read TGCGCCAGCAGCTCGGACAGGGCCATCACTGAAGCTTTCTTT. This sequence joins TRBV5-1 and TRBJ1-1; TRBD1 aligns across 8 bases. Germline CDR1 is SGHRS and CDR2 is YFSETQ. V lost 3 bases, J lost 4 bases, and 5 bases stayed unmatched. This CDR3 has 14 residues.

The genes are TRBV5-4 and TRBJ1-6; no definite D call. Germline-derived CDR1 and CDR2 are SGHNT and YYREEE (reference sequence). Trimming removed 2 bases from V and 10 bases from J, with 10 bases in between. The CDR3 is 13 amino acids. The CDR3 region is CASSLEVGSPLHF. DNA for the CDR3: TGTGCCAGCAGCTTAGAGGTTGGCTCACCCCTCCACTTT.

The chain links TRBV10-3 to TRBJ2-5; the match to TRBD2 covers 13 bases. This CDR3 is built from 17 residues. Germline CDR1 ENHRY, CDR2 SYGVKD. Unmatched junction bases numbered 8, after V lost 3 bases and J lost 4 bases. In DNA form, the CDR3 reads TGTGCCATCAGTGAAAGCCTACTAGCGGGAGGGGGAGAGACCCAGTACTTC. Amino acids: CAISESLLAGGGETQYF.

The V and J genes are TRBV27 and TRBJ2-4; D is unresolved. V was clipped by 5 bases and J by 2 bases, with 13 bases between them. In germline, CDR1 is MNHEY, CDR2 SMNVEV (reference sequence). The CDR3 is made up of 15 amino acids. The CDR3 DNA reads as TGTGCCAGCAGTGCCTCCCTAATCACCAAAAACATTCAGTACTTC. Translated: CASSASLITKNIQYF.

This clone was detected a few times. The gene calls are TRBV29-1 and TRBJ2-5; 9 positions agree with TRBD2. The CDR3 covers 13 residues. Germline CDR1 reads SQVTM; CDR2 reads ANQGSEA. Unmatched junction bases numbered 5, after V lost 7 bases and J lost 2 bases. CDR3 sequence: CSGTAGGQETQYF. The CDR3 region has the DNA TGCAGCGGCACCGCGGGGGGGCAAGAGACCCAGTACTTC.

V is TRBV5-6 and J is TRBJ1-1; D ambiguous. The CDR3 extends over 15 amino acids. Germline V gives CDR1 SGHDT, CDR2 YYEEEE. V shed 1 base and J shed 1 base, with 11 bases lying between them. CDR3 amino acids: CASSLRRVTNTEAFF. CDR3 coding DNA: TGTGCCAGCAGCTTGAGGAGGGTAACGAACACTGAAGCTTTCTTT.

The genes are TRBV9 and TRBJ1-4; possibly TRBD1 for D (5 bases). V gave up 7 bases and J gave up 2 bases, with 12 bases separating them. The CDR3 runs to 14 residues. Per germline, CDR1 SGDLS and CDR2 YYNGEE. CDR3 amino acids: CASGWGSTNEKLFF. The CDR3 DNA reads TGTGCCAGCGGATGGGGGTCGACTAATGAAAAACTGTTTTTT.

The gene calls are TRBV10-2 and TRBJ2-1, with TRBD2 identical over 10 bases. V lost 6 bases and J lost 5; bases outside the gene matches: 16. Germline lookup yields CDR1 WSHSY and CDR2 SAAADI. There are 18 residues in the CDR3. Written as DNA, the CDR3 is TGCGCCAGCAGGAGACCAAGTCAACTAGCGGGGATTAACAATGAGCAGTTCTTC. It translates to CASRRPSQLAGINNEQFF.

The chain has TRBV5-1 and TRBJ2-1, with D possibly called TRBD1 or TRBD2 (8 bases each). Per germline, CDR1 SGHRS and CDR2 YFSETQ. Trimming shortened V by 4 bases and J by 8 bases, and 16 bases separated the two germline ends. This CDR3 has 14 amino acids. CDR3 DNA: TGCGCCAGCAGCCCGGGGGGGACAGGCGATGAGCAGTTCTTC. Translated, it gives CASSPGGTGDEQFF. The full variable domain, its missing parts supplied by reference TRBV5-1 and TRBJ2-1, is KAGVTQTPRYLIKTRGQQVTLSCSPISGHRSVSWYQQTPGQGLQFLFEYFSETQRNKGNFPGRFSGRQFSNSRSEMNVSTLELGDSALYLCASSPGGTGDEQFFGPGTRLTVL.

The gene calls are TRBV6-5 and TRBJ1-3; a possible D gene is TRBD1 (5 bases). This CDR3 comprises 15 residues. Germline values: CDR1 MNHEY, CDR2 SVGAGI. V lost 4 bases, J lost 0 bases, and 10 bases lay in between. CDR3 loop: CASSFGTGSGNTIYF. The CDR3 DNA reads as TGTGCCAGCAGTTTCGGGACGGGCTCTGGAAACACCATATATTTT.

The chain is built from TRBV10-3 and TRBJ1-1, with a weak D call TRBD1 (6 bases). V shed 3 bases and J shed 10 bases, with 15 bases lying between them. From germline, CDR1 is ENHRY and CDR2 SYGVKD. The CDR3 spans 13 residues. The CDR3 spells CAISEAGQTRAFF. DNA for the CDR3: TGTGCCATCAGTGAAGCCGGACAGACAAGAGCTTTCTTT.

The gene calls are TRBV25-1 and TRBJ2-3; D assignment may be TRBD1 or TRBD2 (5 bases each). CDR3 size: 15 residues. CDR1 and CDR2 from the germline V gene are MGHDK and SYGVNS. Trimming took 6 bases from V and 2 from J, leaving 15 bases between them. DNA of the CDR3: TGTGCCAGCAGGGGACCATGGGGCCCCACAGATACGCAGTATTTT. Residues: CASRGPWGPTDTQYF.

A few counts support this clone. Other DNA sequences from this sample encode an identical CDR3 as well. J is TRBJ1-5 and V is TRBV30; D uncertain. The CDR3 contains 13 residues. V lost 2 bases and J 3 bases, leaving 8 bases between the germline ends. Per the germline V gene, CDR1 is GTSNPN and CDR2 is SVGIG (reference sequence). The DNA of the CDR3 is TGTGCCTGGAGTTCGTCGCTCAATCAGCCCCAGCATTTT. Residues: CAWSSSLNQPQHF.

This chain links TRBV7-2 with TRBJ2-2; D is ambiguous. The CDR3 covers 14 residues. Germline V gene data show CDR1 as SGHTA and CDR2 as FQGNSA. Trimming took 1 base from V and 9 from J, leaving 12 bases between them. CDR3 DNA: TGTGCCAGCAGCTTAGTGGTTGCGGCCAGGGAGCTGTTTTTT. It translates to CASSLVVAARELFF.

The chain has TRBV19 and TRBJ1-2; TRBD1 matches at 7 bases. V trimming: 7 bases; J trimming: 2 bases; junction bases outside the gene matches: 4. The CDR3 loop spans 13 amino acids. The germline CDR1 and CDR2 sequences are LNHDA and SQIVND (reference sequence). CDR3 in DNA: TGTGCCAGTACATCGACAGGGAACTATGGCTACACCTTC. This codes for CASTSTGNYGYTF.

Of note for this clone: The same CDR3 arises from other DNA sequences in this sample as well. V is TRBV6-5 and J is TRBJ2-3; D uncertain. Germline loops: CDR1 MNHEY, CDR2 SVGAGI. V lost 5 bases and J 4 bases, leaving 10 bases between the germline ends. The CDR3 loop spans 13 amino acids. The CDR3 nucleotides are TGTGCCAGCAGTACCCCTGGGGCAGATACGCAGTATTTT. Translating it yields CASSTPGADTQYF.

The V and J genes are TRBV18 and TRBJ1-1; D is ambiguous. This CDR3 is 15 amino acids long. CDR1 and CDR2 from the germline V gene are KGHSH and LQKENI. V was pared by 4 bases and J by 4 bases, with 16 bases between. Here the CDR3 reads CASSLGTGWGTEAFF. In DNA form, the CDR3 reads TGTGCCAGCTCACTCGGAACTGGTTGGGGCACTGAAGCTTTCTTT.

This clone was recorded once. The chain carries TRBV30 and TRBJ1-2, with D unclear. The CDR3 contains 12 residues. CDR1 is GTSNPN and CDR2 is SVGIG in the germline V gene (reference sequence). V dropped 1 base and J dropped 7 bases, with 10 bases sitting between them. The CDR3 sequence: CAWSGVMGGYTF. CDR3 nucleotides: TGTGCCTGGAGTGGGGTAATGGGTGGCTACACCTTC. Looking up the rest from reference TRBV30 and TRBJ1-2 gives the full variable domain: SQTIHQWPATLVQPVGSPLSLECTVEGTSNPNLYWYRQAAGRGLQLLFYSVGIGQISSEVPQNLSASRPQDRQFILSSKKLLLSDSGFYLCAWSGVMGGYTFGSGTRLTVV.

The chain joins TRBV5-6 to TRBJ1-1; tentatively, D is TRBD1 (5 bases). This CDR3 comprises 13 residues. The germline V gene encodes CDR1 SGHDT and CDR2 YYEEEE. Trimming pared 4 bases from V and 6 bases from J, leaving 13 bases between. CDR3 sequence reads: CASSLGPDAEAFF. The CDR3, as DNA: TGTGCCAGCAGCCTGGGACCGGACGCTGAAGCTTTCTTT. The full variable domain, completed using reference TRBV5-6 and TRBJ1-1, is DAGVTQSPTHLIKTRGQQVTLRCSPKSGHDTVSWYQQALGQGPQFIFQYYEEEERQRGNFPDRFSGHQFPNYSSELNVNALLLGDSALYLCASSLGPDAEAFFGQGTRLTVV.

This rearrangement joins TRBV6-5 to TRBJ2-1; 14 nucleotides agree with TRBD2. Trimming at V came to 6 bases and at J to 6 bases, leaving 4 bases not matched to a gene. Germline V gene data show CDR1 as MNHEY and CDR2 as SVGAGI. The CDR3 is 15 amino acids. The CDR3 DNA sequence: TGTGCCAGCAGGAGGGGGACTAGCGGGGGCAATGAGCAGTTCTTC. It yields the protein CASRRGTSGGNEQFF.

The CDR3 loop reads CASSQGVTHDEQYF. CDR3 sequence (DNA): TGTGCCAGCAGCCAAGGGGTGACCCATGACGAGCAGTACTTC. The gene calls are TRBV14 and TRBJ2-7; D gene uncertain. Per germline, CDR1 SGHDN and CDR2 FVKESK. The V end was cut by 1 base, the J end by 5 bases, with 12 bases between. The CDR3 sequence is 14 residues long.

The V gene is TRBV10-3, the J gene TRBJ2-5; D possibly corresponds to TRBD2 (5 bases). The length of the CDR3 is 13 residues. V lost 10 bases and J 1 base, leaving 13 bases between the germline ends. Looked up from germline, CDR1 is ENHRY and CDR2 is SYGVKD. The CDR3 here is CATAGQAQETQYF. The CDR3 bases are TGTGCCACCGCGGGCCAGGCCCAAGAGACCCAGTACTTC.

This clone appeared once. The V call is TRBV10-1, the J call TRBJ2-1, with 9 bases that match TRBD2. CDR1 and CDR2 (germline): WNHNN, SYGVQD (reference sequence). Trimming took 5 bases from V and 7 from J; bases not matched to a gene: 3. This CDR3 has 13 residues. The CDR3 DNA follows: TGCGCCAGCAGTCCTCTAGCGGGGAATGAGCAGTTCTTC. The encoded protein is CASSPLAGNEQFF.

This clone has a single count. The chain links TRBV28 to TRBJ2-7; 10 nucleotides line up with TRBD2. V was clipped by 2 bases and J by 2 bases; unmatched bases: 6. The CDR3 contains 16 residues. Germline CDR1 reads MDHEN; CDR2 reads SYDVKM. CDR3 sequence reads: CASSLPDLAGAYEQYF. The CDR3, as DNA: TGTGCCAGCAGTTTACCTGATCTAGCGGGAGCCTACGAGCAGTACTTC.

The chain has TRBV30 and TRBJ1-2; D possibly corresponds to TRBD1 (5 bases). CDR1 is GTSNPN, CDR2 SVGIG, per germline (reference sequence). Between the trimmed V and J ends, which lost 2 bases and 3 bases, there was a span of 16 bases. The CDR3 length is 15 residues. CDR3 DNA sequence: TGTGCCTGGAGTAAGTGGTCGGAGGGACACTATGGCTACACCTTC. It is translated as CAWSKWSEGHYGYTF.

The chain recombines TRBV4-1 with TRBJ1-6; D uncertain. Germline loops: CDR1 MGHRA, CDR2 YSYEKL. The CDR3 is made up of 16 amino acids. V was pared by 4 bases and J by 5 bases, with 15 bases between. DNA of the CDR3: TGCGCCAGCAGCCTTTTCGAGGGAACGAATAATTCACCCCTCCACTTT. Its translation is CASSLFEGTNNSPLHF.